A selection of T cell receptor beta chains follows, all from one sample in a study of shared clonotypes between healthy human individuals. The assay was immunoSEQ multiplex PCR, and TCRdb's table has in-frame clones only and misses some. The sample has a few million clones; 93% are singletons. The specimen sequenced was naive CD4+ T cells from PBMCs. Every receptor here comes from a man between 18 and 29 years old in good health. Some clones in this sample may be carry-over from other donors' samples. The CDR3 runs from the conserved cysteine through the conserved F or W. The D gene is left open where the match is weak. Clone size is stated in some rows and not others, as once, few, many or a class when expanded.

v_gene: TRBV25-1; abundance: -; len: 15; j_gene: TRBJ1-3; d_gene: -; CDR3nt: TGTGCCAGCAGTCTTGACAGGCCGGTTGGAAACACCATATATTTT; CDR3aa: CASSLDRPVGNTIYF
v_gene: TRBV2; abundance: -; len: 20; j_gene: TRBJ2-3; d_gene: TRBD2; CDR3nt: TGTGCCAGCAGTGAAGCGTCCAAGGGACTAGCGGGAGTGACGGTTGGTACGCAGTATTTT; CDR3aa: CASSEASKGLAGVTVGTQYF
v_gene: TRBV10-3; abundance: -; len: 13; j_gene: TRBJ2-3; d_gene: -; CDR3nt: TGTGCCATCAGCCGCCCGGGTGGAGATACGCAGTATTTT; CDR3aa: CAISRPGGDTQYF
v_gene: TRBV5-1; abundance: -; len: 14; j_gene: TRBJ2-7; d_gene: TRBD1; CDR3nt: TGCGCCAGCAGCTTGGGGCAGGGGGACGGCGAGCAGTACTTC; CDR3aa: CASSLGQGDGEQYF
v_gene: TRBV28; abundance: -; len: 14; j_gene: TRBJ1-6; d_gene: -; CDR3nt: TGTGCCAGCAGTCCCCGGGCCCTGAATTCACCCCTCCACTTT; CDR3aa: CASSPRALNSPLHF
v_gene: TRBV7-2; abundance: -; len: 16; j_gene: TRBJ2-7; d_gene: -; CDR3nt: TGTGCCAGCAGTTTAACGGCCAGCCTGAGCTCCTACGAGCAGTACTTC; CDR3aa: CASSLTASLSSYEQYF
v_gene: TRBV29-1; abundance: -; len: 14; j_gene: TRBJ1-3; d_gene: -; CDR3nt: TGCAGCGCTAAAGGGACACTATCTGGAAACACCATATATTTT; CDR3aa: CSAKGTLSGNTIYF
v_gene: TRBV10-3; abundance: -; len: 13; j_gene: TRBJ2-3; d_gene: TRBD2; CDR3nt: TGTGCCACCCAGACTAGCGGAACAGATACGCAGTATTTT; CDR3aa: CATQTSGTDTQYF
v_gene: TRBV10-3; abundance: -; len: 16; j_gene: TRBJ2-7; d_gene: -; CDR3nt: TGTGCCATCAGGCGGGTGGAGGGAGGATCCTCCTGCGAGCAGTACTTC; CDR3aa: CAIRRVEGGSSCEQYF
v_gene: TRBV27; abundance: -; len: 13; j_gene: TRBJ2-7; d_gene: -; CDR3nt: TGTGCCAGCAGTCCACGGACAGCCTACGAGCAGTACTTC; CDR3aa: CASSPRTAYEQYF
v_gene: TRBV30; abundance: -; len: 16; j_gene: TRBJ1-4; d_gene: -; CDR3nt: TGTGCCTGGAGCTTGGGGTTGACAGCAACTAATGAAAAACTGTTTTTT; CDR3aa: CAWSLGLTATNEKLFF
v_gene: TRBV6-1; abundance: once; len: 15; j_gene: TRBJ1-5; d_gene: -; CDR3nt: TGTGCCAGCAGTCCTGCTTGGTATAGCAATCAGCCCCAGCATTTT; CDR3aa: CASSPAWYSNQPQHF
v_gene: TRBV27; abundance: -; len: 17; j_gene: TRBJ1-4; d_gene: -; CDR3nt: TGTGCCAGCAGTTTGTCCCGGATTGGTGCGGCTCGTGAAAAACTGTTTTTT; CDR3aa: CASSLSRIGAAREKLFF
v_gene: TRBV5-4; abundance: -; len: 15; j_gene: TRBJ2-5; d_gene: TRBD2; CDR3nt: TGTGCCAGCAGCAGACCAGGGACTACAAAAGAGACCCAGTACTTC; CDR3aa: CASSRPGTTKETQYF
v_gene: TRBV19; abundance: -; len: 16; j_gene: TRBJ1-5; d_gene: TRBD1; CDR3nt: TGTGCCAGTAGTCTATCGTACAGGGGGAACAATCAGCCCCAGCATTTT; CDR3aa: CASSLSYRGNNQPQHF
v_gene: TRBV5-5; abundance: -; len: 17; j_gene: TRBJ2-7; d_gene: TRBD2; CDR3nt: TGTGCCAGCAGCCCCCTAGGGATAGCGGGGAGTTCCTACGAGCAGTACTTC; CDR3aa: CASSPLGIAGSSYEQYF
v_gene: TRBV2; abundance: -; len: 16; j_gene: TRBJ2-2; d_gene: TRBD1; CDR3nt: TGTGCCAGCAGTGTTGGGGCGACAGGGGATGCCGGGGAGCTGTTTTTT; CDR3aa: CASSVGATGDAGELFF
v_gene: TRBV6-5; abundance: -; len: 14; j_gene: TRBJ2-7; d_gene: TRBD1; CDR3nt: TGTGCCAGCACCTCCGGGACAGGGGCCTACGAGCAGTACTTC; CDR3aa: CASTSGTGAYEQYF
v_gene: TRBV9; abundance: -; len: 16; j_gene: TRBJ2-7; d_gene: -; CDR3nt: TGTGCCAGCAGCGTAGAGGGGGGAGGACCTTTCGACGAGCAGTACTTC; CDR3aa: CASSVEGGGPFDEQYF
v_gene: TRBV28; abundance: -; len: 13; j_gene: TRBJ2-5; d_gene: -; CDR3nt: TGTGCCAGCAATCAGGCAGGCGCGGAGACCCAGTACTTC; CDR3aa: CASNQAGAETQYF
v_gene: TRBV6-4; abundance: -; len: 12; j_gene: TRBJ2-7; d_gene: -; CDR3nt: TGTGCCAGCGGAGGACAGCCCTACGAGCAGTACTTC; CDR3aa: CASGGQPYEQYF
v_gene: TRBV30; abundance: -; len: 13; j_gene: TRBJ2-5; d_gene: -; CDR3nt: TGTGCATGTTCAGGACAGTCAGAAGAGACCCAGTACTTC; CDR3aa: CACSGQSEETQYF
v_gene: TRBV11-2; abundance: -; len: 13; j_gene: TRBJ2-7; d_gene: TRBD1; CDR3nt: TGTGCCAGCATCGGACAGGACACCTACGAGCAGTACTTC; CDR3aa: CASIGQDTYEQYF
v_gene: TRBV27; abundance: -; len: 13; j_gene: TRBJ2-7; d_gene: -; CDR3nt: TGTGCCAGCAGTTTCTGGGGAGGCAACGAGCAGTACTTC; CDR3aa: CASSFWGGNEQYF
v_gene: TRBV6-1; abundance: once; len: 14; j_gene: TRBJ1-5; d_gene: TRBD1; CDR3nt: TGTGCCAGCAGTGGGGACAGGGGGCTTCAGCCCCAGCATTTT; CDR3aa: CASSGDRGLQPQHF
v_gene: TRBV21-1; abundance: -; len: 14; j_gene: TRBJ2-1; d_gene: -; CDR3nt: TGTGCCATCCTCGGGAGGACTACCTACAATGAGCAGTTCTTC; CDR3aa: CAILGRTTYNEQFF
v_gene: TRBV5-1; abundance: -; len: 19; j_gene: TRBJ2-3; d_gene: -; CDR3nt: TGCGCCAGCAGCCCCAAAGCCTGGCGGGTGGGGGATAGCACAGATACGCAGTATTTT; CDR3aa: CASSPKAWRVGDSTDTQYF
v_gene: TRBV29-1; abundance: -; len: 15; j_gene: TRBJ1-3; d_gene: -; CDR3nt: TGCAGCGTTGAAGATCCTTCGAGGGTAGGAAACACCATATATTTT; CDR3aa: CSVEDPSRVGNTIYF
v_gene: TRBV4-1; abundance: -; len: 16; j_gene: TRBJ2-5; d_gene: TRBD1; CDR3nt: TGCGCCAGCAGCCAAGTCGGGACAGCTCTTAGGGAGACCCAGTACTTC; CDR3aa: CASSQVGTALRETQYF
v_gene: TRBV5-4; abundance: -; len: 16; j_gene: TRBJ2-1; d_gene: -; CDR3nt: TGTGCCAGCAGCCCCTCGGTCGCAGGGGCCTACAATGAGCAGTTCTTC; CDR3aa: CASSPSVAGAYNEQFF
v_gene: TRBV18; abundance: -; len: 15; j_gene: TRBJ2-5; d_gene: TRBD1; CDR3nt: TGTGCCAGCTCACGAACAGGGGGTGACAGAGAGACCCAGTACTTC; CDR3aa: CASSRTGGDRETQYF
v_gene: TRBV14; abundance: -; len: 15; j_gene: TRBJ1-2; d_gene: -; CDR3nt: TGTGCCAGCAGCCTTGGACCAGGAGTTAACTATGGCTACACCTTC; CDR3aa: CASSLGPGVNYGYTF
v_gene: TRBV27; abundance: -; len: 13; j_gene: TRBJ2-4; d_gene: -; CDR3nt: TGTGCCAGCAGTTTCCAGGGTGAAAACATTCAGTACTTC; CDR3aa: CASSFQGENIQYF
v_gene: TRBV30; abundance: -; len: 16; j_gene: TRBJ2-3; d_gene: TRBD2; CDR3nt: TGTGCCTGGAGTGTAAGCGGGAGGGCCGGGACAGATACGCAGTATTTT; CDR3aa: CAWSVSGRAGTDTQYF
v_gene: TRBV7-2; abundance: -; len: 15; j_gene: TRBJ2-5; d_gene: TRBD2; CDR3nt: TGTGCCAGCAGCTGGGGACTAGCGGGAATCGAGACCCAGTACTTC; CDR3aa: CASSWGLAGIETQYF
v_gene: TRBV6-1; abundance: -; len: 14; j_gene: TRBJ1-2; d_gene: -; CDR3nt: TGTGCCAGCAGTGAAGTCGAGGGTAACTATGGCTACACCTTC; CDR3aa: CASSEVEGNYGYTF
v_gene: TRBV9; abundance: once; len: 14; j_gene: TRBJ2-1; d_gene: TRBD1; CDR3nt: TGTGCCAGCAGCCCTCGGACAGGAAACAATGAGCAGTTCTTC; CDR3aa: CASSPRTGNNEQFF
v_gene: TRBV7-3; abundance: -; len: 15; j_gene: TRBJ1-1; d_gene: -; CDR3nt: TGTGCCAGCAGCTTAACAAGGGAAATGAACACTGAAGCTTTCTTT; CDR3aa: CASSLTREMNTEAFF
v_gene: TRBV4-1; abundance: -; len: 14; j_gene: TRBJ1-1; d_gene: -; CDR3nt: TGCGCCAGCAGCCGACAGGAGGAGAACACTGAAGCTTTCTTT; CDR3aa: CASSRQEENTEAFF
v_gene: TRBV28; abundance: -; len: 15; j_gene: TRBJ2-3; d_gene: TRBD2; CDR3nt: TGTGCCAGCAGTTTCAGCGGGAGGGCGGCAGATACGCAGTATTTT; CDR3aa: CASSFSGRAADTQYF
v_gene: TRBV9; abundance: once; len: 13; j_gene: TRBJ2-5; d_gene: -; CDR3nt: TGTGCCAGCAGCGCACAGGGTGAAGAGACCCAGTACTTC; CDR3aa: CASSAQGEETQYF
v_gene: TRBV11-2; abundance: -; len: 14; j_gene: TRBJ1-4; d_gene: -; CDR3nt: TGTGCCAGCACCCCTTTCGCAACTAATGAAAAACTGTTTTTT; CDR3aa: CASTPFATNEKLFF
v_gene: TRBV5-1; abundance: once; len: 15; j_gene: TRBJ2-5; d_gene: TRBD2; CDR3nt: TGCGCCAGCAGGGGACTAGCGGGAGGGGGAGAGACCCAGTACTTC; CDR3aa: CASRGLAGGGETQYF
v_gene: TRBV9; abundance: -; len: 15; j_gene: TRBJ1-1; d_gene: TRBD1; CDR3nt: TGTGCCAGCAGCGTAGGTGCAGGGGGGAATTATGAAGCTTTCTTT; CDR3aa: CASSVGAGGNYEAFF
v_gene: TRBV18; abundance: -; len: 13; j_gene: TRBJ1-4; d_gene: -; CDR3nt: TGTGCCAGCTCACCACGAGGAGGGGAAAAACTGTTTTTT; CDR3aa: CASSPRGGEKLFF
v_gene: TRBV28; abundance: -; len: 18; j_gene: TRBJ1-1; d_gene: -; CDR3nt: TGTGCCAGCAGTTTGTCCCAGAGTTCGACTCCCCTGAACACTGAAGCTTTCTTT; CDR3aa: CASSLSQSSTPLNTEAFF
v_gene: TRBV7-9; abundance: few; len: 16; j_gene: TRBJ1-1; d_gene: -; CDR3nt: TGTGCCAGCAGCCTCGGGGCAGGGAGTTCGAACACTGAAGCTTTCTTT; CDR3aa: CASSLGAGSSNTEAFF
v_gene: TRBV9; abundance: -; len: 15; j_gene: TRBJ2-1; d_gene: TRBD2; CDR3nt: TGTGCCAGCAAGGCGGGACTAGACTCCTACAATGAGCAGTTCTTC; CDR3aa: CASKAGLDSYNEQFF
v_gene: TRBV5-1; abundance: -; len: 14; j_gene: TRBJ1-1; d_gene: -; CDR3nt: TGCGCCAGCAGCCGGGGGGCTGGGAGCACTGAAGCTTTCTTT; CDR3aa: CASSRGAGSTEAFF
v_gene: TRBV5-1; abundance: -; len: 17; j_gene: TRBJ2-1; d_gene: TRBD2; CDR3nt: TGCGCCAGCAGCACCTTAGGACTAGCGGGAGCTTTGGGTGAGCAGTTCTTC; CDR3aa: CASSTLGLAGALGEQFF
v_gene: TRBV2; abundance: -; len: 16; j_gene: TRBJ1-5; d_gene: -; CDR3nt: TGTGCCAGCAGTCCCCAACAGGTACGCGGCAATCAGCCCCAGCATTTT; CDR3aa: CASSPQQVRGNQPQHF
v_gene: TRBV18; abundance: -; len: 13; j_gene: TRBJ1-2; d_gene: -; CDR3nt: TGTGCCAGCTCACTACTAGCCTTCTATGGCTACACCTTC; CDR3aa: CASSLLAFYGYTF
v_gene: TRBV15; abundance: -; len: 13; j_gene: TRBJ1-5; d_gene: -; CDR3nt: TGTGCCACCGAGGGGGGCCCGAATCAGCCCCAGCATTTT; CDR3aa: CATEGGPNQPQHF
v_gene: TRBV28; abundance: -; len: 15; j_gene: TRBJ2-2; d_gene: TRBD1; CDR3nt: TGTGCCAGCACGAGGGACAGCATCAACACCGGGGAGCTGTTTTTT; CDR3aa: CASTRDSINTGELFF
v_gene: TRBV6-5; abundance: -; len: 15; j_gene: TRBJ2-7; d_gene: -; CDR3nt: TGTGCCAGCAGTTACCAACGGGGGCAGACCTACGAGCAGTACTTC; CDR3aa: CASSYQRGQTYEQYF
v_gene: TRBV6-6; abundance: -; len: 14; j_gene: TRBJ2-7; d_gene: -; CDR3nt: TGTGCCAGCATATCGGATGGGGGTACCTACGAGCAGTACTTC; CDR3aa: CASISDGGTYEQYF
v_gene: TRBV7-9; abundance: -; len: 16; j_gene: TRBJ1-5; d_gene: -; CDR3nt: TGTGCCAGCAGCTTAGGCGCAGGGGCCATCAATCAGCCCCAGCATTTT; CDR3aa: CASSLGAGAINQPQHF
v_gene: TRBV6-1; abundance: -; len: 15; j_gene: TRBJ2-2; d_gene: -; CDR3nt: TGTGCCAGCAGTGAAGCGCTTCTGGACACCGGGGAGCTGTTTTTT; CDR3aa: CASSEALLDTGELFF
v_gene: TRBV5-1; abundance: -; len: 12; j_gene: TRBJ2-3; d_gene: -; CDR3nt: TGCGCCAGCCGGGACCGCACAGATACGCAGTATTTT; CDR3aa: CASRDRTDTQYF